A selection of T cell receptor beta chains follows, all from one sample in a study of CD8+ T cells in alopecia areata. TCRdb's table, derived via immunoSEQ multiplex PCR, lists solely in-frame clones and lacks some. The sample has about 150,000 clones; about 56% are singletons. The sequencing here drew on CD8+ T cells sorted from blood, taken at week 4, from a patient treated with tofacitinib. These TCRs come from a human donor with alopecia areata. Both conserved end residues are part of each CDR3. Rows give clone size only sometimes, using once, few, many, or a class for an expanded clone.

V | size | length | CDR3
TRBV13 | NA | 15 | CASSNWGQGPYEQYF
TRBV4-3 | few | 15 | CASSQRPTAKNIQYF
TRBV6-5 | NA | 15 | CASARLAGGTDTQYF
TRBV5-1 | NA | 16 | CASSLVRGGSSNEQFF
TRBV30 | NA | 11 | CAWTGSPEAFF
TRBV7-9 | NA | 15 | CASSQSGGIYNEQFF
TRBV5-1 | once | 17 | CASSTGHLTSGANVLTF
TRBV7-2 | NA | 15 | CASSLAVYSTDTQYF
TRBV14 | few | 13 | CASSQLRGETQYF
TRBV4-1 | NA | 15 | CASSQGAGGNQPQHF
TRBV7-3 | few | 15 | CASSLRQGIGDEQFF
TRBV7-6 | NA | 17 | CASSFRQGASYNSPLHF
TRBV5-6 | NA | 11 | CASSFRGEQYF
TRBV19 | NA | 14 | CASSDQQGPTEAFF
TRBV30 | NA | 12 | CAWSALGNTIYF
TRBV4-1 | once | 15 | CASSQEPGNNYGYTF
TRBV4-1 | few | 15 | CASSQDRQGQYGYTF
TRBV4-3 | NA | 15 | CASSQGDSSIYEQYF
TRBV7-9 | few | 17 | CASSLGPVGGPYNEQFF
TRBV29-1 | NA | 15 | CSVEGTSGWYNEQFF
TRBV7-9 | few | 12 | CASSLVANEQFF
TRBV11-2 | few | 14 | CASSFLEGAREQFF
TRBV29-1 | few | 12 | CSVEAHRETQYF
TRBV11-2 | few | 13 | CASSSGGIGELFF
TRBV19 | NA | 17 | CASSIDPSDSLNYGYTF
TRBV5-4 | NA | 12 | CASSLEGNEQFF
TRBV10-3 | NA | 12 | CAISESGNEQFF
TRBV25-1 | NA | 14 | CASSDIWESGQAFF
TRBV7-9 | NA | 15 | CASSPGQGEGYEQYF
TRBV14 | many | 16 | CASSHHTGGSGEKLFF
TRBV6-5 | many | 14 | CASQGGSSGNTIYF
TRBV10-3 | once | 14 | CATTQNPANQPQHF
TRBV4-2 | NA | 14 | CASSQDEVFSEQYF
TRBV2 | NA | 16 | CASSEGTFGGYYGYTF
TRBV9 | NA | 14 | CASSVRGGWDTQYF
TRBV27 | NA | 14 | CASSLTGSRQPQHF
TRBV5-6 | NA | 16 | CASSQLRDGPNQPQHF
TRBV5-1 | few | 13 | CARNPVWGNEQFF
TRBV27 | NA | 12 | CASSVRRNEQFF
TRBV6-5 | NA | 10 | CASGLGEQYF
TRBV25-1 | few | 16 | CASSEFPTGRRSPLHF
TRBV27 | NA | 14 | CASSFTGGLDEQYF
TRBV4-3 | NA | 13 | CASSRGYTGELFF
TRBV5-4 | NA | 18 | CASSFPPLIGQGNYGYTF
TRBV25-1 | NA | 12 | CASSEARGIQYF
TRBV9 | few | 14 | CASSVGSPTETQYF
TRBV13 | NA | 13 | CASSPSSYNEQFF
TRBV14 | few | 14 | CASSQGRPQETQYF
TRBV25-1 | few | 13 | CASSAVEGTEAFF
TRBV4-1 | few | 12 | CASSPGNNEQFF
TRBV15 | NA | 13 | CATSRGVEAIAFF
TRBV21-1 | few | 15 | CANRTDGSSYNEQFF
TRBV29-1 | NA | 12 | CILYRGHQPQHF
TRBV11-2 | NA | 14 | CASSSGWQQETQYF
TRBV30 | NA | 12 | CAWSVPNTEAFF
TRBV15 | NA | 13 | CATSREVHQPQHF
TRBV25-1 | few | 14 | CASSERGDGTEAFF